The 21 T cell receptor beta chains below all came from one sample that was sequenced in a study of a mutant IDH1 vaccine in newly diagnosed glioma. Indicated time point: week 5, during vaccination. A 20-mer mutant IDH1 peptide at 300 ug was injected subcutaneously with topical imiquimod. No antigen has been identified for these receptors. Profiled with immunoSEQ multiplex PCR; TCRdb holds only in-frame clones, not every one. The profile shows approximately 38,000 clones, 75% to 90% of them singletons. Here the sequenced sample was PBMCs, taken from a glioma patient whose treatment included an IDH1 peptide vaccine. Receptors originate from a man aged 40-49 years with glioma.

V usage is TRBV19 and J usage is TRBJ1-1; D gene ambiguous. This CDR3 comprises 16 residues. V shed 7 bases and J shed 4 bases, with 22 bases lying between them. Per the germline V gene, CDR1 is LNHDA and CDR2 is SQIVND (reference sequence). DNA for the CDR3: TGTGCCAGTACCATCATGTGGGTGGGGTCAGGCACTGAAGCTTTCTTT. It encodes CASTIMWVGSGTEAFF.

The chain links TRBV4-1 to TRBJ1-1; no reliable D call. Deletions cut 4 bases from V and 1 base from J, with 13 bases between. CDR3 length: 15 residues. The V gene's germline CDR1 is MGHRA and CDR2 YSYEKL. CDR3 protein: CASSRDILWNTEAFF. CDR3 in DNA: TGCGCCAGCAGCCGCGACATACTTTGGAACACTGAAGCTTTCTTT.

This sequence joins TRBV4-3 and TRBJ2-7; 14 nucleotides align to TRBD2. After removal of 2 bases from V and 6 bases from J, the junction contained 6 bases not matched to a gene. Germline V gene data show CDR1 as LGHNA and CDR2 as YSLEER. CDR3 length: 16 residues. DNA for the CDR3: TGCGCCAGCAGCCAACGTGGACTAGCGGGAGGCGCCGAGCAGTACTTC. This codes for CASSQRGLAGGAEQYF.

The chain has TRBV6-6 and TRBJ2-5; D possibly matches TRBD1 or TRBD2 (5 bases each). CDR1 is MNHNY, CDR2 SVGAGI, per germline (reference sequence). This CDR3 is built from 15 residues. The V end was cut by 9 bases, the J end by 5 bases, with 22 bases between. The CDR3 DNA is TGTGCCAGTTCCGGGACGTCGGGACCAGGGGAGACCCAGTACTTC. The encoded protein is CASSGTSGPGETQYF.

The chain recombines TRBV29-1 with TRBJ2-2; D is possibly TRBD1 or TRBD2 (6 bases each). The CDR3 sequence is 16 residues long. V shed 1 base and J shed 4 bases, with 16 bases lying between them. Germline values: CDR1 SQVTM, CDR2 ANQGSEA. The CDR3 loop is CSVEVGPGAVTGELFF. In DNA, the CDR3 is TGCAGCGTTGAAGTCGGTCCGGGGGCCGTCACCGGGGAGCTGTTTTTT.

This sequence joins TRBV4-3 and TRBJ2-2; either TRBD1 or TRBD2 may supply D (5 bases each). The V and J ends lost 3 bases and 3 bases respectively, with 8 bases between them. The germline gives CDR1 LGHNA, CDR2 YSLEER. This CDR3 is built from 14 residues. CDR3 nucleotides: TGCGCCAGCAGCCACGGGACGGACACCGGGGAGCTGTTTTTT. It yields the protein CASSHGTDTGELFF.

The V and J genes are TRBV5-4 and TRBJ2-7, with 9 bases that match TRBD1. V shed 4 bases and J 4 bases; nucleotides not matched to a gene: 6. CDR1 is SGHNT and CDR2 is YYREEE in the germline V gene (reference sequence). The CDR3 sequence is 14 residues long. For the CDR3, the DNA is TGTGCCAGCAGCCCGGGGGACAGGGTTTACGAGCAGTACTTC. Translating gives CASSPGDRVYEQYF.

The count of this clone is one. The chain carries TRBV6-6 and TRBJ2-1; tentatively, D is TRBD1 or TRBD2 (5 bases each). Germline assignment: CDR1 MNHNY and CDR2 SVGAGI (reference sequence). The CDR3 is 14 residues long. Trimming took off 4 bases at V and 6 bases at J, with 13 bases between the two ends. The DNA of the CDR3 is TGTGCCAGCAGTTTGTCCGTGAGGGGCAATGAGCAGTTCTTC. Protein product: CASSLSVRGNEQFF.

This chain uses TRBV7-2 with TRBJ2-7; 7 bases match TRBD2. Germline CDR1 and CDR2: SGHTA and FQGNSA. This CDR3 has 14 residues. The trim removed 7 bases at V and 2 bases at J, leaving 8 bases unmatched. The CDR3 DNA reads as TGTGCCAGCACCAACTGGCGGGAGCCCTACGAGCAGTACTTC. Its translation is CASTNWREPYEQYF.

DNA for the CDR3: TGTGCCAGCAGTCTAGGGACAGGGATTAACTACGAGCAGTACTTC. It codes for CASSLGTGINYEQYF. V gene TRBV27 combines with J gene TRBJ2-7; 9 bases align to TRBD1. The V gene end was trimmed by 5 bases and the J gene end by 3 bases; junction bases not matched to a gene: 8. The germline V gene encodes CDR1 MNHEY and CDR2 SMNVEV (reference sequence). The CDR3 runs to 15 residues.

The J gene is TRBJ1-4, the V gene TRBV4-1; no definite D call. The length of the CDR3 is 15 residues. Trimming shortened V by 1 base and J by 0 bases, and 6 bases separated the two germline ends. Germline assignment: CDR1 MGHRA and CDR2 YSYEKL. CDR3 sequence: CASSQARATNEKLFF. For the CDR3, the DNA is TGCGCCAGCAGCCAAGCACGGGCAACTAATGAAAAACTGTTTTTT.

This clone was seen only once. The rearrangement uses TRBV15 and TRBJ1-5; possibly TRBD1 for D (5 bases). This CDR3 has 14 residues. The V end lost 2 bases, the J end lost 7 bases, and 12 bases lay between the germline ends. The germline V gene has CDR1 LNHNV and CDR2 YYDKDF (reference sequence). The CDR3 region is CATSRRGSGQPQHF. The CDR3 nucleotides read TGTGCCACCAGCAGAAGGGGTTCGGGGCAGCCCCAGCATTTT.

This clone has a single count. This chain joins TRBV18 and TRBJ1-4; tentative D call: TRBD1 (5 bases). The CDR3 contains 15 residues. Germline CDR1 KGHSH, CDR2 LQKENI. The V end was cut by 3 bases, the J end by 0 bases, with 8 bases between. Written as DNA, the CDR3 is TGTGCCAGCTCACCCCGGGACGCAACTAATGAAAAACTGTTTTTT. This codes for CASSPRDATNEKLFF.

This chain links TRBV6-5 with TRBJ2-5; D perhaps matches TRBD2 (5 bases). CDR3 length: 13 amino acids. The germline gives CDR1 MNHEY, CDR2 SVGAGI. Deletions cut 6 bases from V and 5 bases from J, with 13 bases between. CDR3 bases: TGTGCCAGCAGCCGGGGATTCGGGGAGACCCAGTACTTC. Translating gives CASSRGFGETQYF.

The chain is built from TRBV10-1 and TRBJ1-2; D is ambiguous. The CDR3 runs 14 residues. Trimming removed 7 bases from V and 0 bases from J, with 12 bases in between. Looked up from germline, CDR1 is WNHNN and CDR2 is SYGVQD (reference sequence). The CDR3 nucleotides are TGCGCCAGCATCTCAGAAAATTCTAACTATGGCTACACCTTC. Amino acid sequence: CASISENSNYGYTF.

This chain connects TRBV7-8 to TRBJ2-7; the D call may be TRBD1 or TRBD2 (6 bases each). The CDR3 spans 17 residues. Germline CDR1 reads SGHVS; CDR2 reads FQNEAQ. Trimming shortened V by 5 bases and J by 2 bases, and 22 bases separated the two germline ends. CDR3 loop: CASSHSGWQGPTYEQYF. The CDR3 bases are TGTGCCAGCAGCCATAGCGGTTGGCAGGGGCCCACCTACGAGCAGTACTTC.

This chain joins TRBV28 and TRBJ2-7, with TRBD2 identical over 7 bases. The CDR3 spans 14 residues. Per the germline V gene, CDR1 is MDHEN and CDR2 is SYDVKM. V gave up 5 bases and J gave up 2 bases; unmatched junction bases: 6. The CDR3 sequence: CASSLGRGPYEQYF. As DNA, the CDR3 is TGTGCCAGCAGTCTAGGGAGGGGCCCCTACGAGCAGTACTTC.

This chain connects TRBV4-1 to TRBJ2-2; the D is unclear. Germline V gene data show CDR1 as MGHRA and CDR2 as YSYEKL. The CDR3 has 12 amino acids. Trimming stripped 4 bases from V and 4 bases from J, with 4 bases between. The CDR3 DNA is TGCGCCAGCAGCCCCGGCACCGGGGAGCTGTTTTTT. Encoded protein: CASSPGTGELFF.

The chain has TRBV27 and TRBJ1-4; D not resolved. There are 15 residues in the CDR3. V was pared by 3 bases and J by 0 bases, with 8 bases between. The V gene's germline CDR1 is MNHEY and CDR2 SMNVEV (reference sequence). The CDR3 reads CASSFSGTTNEKLFF. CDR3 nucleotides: TGTGCCAGCAGTTTTAGTGGGACAACTAATGAAAAACTGTTTTTT. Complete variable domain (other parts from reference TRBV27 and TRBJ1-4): EAQVTQNPRYLITVTGKKLTVTCSQNMNHEYMSWYRQDPGLGLRQIYYSMNVEVTDKGDVPEGYKVSRKEKRNFPLILESPSPNQTSLYFCASSFSGTTNEKLFFGSGTQLSVL.

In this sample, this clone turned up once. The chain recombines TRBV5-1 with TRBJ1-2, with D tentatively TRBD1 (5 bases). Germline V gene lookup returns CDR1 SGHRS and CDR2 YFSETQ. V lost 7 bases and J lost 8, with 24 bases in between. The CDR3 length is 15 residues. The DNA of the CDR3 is TGCGCCAGCGCCGTGGCCGGGACGCCAATGCAAGGCTACACCTTC. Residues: CASAVAGTPMQGYTF.

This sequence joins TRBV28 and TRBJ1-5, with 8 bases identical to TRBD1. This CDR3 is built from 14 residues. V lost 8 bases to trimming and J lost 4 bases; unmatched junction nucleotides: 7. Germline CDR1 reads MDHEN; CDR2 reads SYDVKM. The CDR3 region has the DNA TGTGCCAGCTCAGGGGGCGGGGAGAATCAGCCCCAGCATTTT. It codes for CASSGGGENQPQHF.